This T cell receptor beta chain is from a study of cytomegalovirus exposure and HLA in healthy donors. General observations from the study: Within an earlier analysis, most TCR beta V segments proved productive either about 87% or about 30% of the time.

The PCR ran on 60 Vbeta and 13 Jbeta primers. Profiling relied on immunoSEQ multiplex PCR, and the TCRdb table lists in-frame clones only, not all of them. The data hold around 120,000 clones, with 8% to 10% observed a single time. Points on this clone: Its antigen is still unknown.

Germline loops: CDR1 SGDLS, CDR2 YYNGEE. The CDR3 runs to 13 residues. V was cut by 3 bases and J by 5 bases, with 10 bases left in between. The rearrangement joins TRBV9 to TRBJ2-3; D gene uncertain. The source is a man aged 25-45 years in good health and CMV-seronegative. Sequencing used PBMCs. The CDR3 spells CASSGSPEDTQYF. CDR3 nucleotides: TGTGCCAGCAGCGGCAGTCCTGAAGATACGCAGTATTTT. Supplemented by reference TRBV9 and TRBJ2-3, the full variable domain reads DSGVTQTPKHLITATGQRVTLRCSPRSGDLSVYWYQQSLDQGLQFLIQYYNGEERAKGNILERFSAQQFPDLHSELNLSSLELGDSALYFCASSGSPEDTQYFGPGTRLTVL.